A selection of T cell receptor beta chains follows, all from one sample in a study of technical replicates of blood from a handful of donors. Using immunoSEQ multiplex PCR, the repertoire was profiled, and TCRdb retains in-frame clones only, with some absent. Here the sample spans about 74,000 clones, 89% being singletons. Specimen: T cells isolated from PBMCs. Source of these receptors: a human donor in good health. Each CDR3 is given with its conserved first and last residue. Each record gives: V gene, J gene, D gene, clone size, CDR3 DNA, CDR3 protein. The D gene is left open where the match is weak. A clone size is listed for some rows: how often the clone was seen (once, few, many), or a class if it is expanded.

V gene: TRBV7-9; J gene: TRBJ1-3; D gene: .; clone size: .; CDR3 DNA: TGTGCCAGCAGCTTCACAAGCTCTGGAAACACCATATATTTT; CDR3 protein: CASSFTSSGNTIYF
V gene: TRBV9; J gene: TRBJ2-7; D gene: TRBD2; clone size: .; CDR3 DNA: TGTGCCAGCAGCGTAGGGACTAGGGCCTACGAGCAGTACTTC; CDR3 protein: CASSVGTRAYEQYF
V gene: TRBV11-3; J gene: TRBJ2-2; D gene: .; clone size: .; CDR3 DNA: TGTGCCAGCAGCTTAGGTGGTGGCTCGAACACCGGGGAGCTGTTTTTT; CDR3 protein: CASSLGGGSNTGELFF
V gene: TRBV6-5; J gene: TRBJ2-1; D gene: .; clone size: .; CDR3 DNA: TGTGCCAGCAGTTACCTGGAGGGCAATGAGCAGTTCTTC; CDR3 protein: CASSYLEGNEQFF
V gene: TRBV28; J gene: TRBJ2-7; D gene: .; clone size: .; CDR3 DNA: TGTGCCAGCACCCGCTGGACACCGGACGAGCAGTACTTC; CDR3 protein: CASTRWTPDEQYF
V gene: TRBV5-1; J gene: TRBJ1-1; D gene: TRBD1; clone size: .; CDR3 DNA: TGCGCCAGCAGTACCGGGACAGGGGACACTGAAGCTTTCTTT; CDR3 protein: CASSTGTGDTEAFF
V gene: TRBV27; J gene: TRBJ2-1; D gene: TRBD2; clone size: .; CDR3 DNA: TGTGCCAGCAGTTCCCACTTCGCGGGAGGCTACAATGAGCAGTTCTTC; CDR3 protein: CASSSHFAGGYNEQFF
V gene: TRBV6-5; J gene: TRBJ1-1; D gene: .; clone size: .; CDR3 DNA: TGTGCCAGCTGGGGCCTAACTAACACTGAAGCTTTCTTT; CDR3 protein: CASWGLTNTEAFF
V gene: TRBV28; J gene: TRBJ2-7; D gene: TRBD1; clone size: .; CDR3 DNA: TGTGCCAGCAGTTTCTTCATTTTGCGGGACAGGAGCTCCTACGAGCAGTACTTC; CDR3 protein: CASSFFILRDRSSYEQYF
V gene: TRBV6-1; J gene: TRBJ2-7; D gene: TRBD1; clone size: .; CDR3 DNA: TGTGCCAGCAGTTTACAGACAGGGTACTACGAGCAGTACTTC; CDR3 protein: CASSLQTGYYEQYF
V gene: TRBV9; J gene: TRBJ1-2; D gene: TRBD1; clone size: .; CDR3 DNA: TGTGCCAGCAGCGTAGACAGGGGCGTCCCCTATGGCTACACCTTC; CDR3 protein: CASSVDRGVPYGYTF
V gene: TRBV21-1; J gene: TRBJ1-1; D gene: .; clone size: .; CDR3 DNA: TGTGCCAGCAGCAAGGACACCCCTGAAGCTTTCTTT; CDR3 protein: CASSKDTPEAFF
V gene: TRBV4-1; J gene: TRBJ2-1; D gene: TRBD2; clone size: .; CDR3 DNA: TGCGCCAGCAGCCCGGGACTAGCGGGAGGGAATGAGCAGTTCTTC; CDR3 protein: CASSPGLAGGNEQFF
V gene: TRBV7-2; J gene: TRBJ1-1; D gene: TRBD1; clone size: .; CDR3 DNA: TGTGCCAGCAGGCCCCCGGGACAGACAGGCGCTGAAGCTTTCTTT; CDR3 protein: CASRPPGQTGAEAFF
V gene: TRBV4-1; J gene: TRBJ1-1; D gene: .; clone size: few; CDR3 DNA: TGCGCCAGCAGCCCTAGTTGGAAGGATAGCGAAGCTTTCTTT; CDR3 protein: CASSPSWKDSEAFF
V gene: TRBV7-2; J gene: TRBJ2-7; D gene: .; clone size: .; CDR3 DNA: TGTGCCAGCAGCTTAACTAGTCTCTACGAGCAGTACTTC; CDR3 protein: CASSLTSLYEQYF
V gene: TRBV6-5; J gene: TRBJ1-2; D gene: .; clone size: .; CDR3 DNA: TGTGCCAGCAGTTACGGAGTGCAGGGCCGGGGCTACACCTTC; CDR3 protein: CASSYGVQGRGYTF
V gene: TRBV6-1; J gene: TRBJ2-7; D gene: TRBD1; clone size: .; CDR3 DNA: TGTGCCAGCAACCGGGACAGTAATTACGAGCAGTACTTC; CDR3 protein: CASNRDSNYEQYF
V gene: TRBV29-1; J gene: TRBJ2-5; D gene: .; clone size: once; CDR3 DNA: TGCAGCGACGGGGGTTACCAAGAGACCCAGTACTTC; CDR3 protein: CSDGGYQETQYF
V gene: TRBV5-4; J gene: TRBJ1-5; D gene: .; clone size: .; CDR3 DNA: TGTGCCAGCAGCTACGGAGGGAGAGGTCAGCCCCAGCATTTT; CDR3 protein: CASSYGGRGQPQHF
V gene: TRBV14; J gene: TRBJ1-1; D gene: .; clone size: few; CDR3 DNA: TGTGCCAGCAGCCAGGATCTTGACAGATTTGAAGCTTTCTTT; CDR3 protein: CASSQDLDRFEAFF
V gene: TRBV5-5; J gene: TRBJ2-2; D gene: .; clone size: .; CDR3 DNA: TGTGCCAGCAGGGGCAGGGGAGGGACCGGGGAGCTGTTTTTT; CDR3 protein: CASRGRGGTGELFF
V gene: TRBV20-1; J gene: TRBJ2-3; D gene: .; clone size: few; CDR3 DNA: TGCAGTGCTAGTCTAGATACGCAGTATTTT; CDR3 protein: CSASLDTQYF
V gene: TRBV9; J gene: TRBJ1-2; D gene: .; clone size: once; CDR3 DNA: TGTGCCAGCAGCGCCGAACTGGGGGGGGCAGAGGGTTATGGCTACACCTTC; CDR3 protein: CASSAELGGAEGYGYTF
V gene: TRBV5-1; J gene: TRBJ2-3; D gene: .; clone size: .; CDR3 DNA: TGCGCCAGCAGCTTGGCCATGCGGGACACAGATACGCAGTATTTT; CDR3 protein: CASSLAMRDTDTQYF